This T cell receptor beta chain was recovered during a study of HIV-infected patients and healthy controls. Study-level results: Treated samples reflected only about three months of therapy, arguably too short to observe immune reconstitution.

Per germline, CDR1 LGHDT and CDR2 YNNKEL (reference sequence). Germline trimming cut 1 base from V and 4 bases from J; bases unmatched to any gene: 12. The CDR3 contains 17 residues. Roughly three months, about 14 weeks, into antiretroviral therapy, follow-up blood was collected. The repertoire came from unfractionated whole blood and reflected all unsorted peripheral T cells. This clonotype has a handful of counts. What it binds is not known. Reverse transcription used roughly 450 ng RNA and constant-region primers for alpha and beta. Separate chain-specific third strand synthesis with multiplexing indices produced the alpha and beta libraries. One primer pair amplified all rearrangements per chain; each cDNA got molecular barcodes. A 12-nucleotide barcode per molecule came from two concatenated random hexamers added pre-amplification. TCRdb reanalysed the 5' RACE reads using MiXCR and keeps one entry per CDR3 protein. The sample has roughly 5,100 distinct CDR3 sequences, 5.5% seen once.

The TCR originated in an adult with HIV infection. J is TRBJ2-5 and V is TRBV3-1, with 7 bases aligning to TRBD1. The source was blood, collected during antiretroviral therapy. CDR3 DNA sequence: TGTGCCAGCAGCCAAGCCTCCGGCCAGGGGGTAATAGAGACCCAGTACTTC. It codes for CASSQASGQGVIETQYF.